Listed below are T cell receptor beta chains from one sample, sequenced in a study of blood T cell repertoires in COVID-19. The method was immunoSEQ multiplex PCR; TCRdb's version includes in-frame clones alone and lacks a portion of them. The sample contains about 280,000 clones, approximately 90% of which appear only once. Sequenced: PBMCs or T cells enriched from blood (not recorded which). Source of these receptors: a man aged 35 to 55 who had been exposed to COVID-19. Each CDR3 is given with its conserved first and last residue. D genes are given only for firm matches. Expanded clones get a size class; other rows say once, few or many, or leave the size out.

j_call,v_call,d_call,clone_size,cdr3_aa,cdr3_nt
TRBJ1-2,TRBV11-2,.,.,CASSAVRGMNTGGYGYTF,TGTGCCAGCAGCGCGGTTCGAGGTATGAATACCGGTGGCTATGGCTACACCTTC
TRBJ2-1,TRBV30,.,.,CAGTALAEGSYNEQFF,TGTGCCGGAACCGCACTAGCCGAAGGTTCCTACAATGAGCAGTTCTTC
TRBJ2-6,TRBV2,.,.,CASMRHGSPGANVLTF,TGTGCCAGCATGAGGCATGGTTCCCCTGGGGCCAACGTCCTGACTTTC
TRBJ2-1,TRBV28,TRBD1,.,CASSSNPGTGYNNEQFF,TGTGCCAGCAGTTCGAACCCCGGGACAGGGTATAACAATGAGCAGTTCTTC
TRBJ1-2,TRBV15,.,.,CATSRTMARDPTF,TGTGCCACCAGCAGAACCATGGCCAGGGATCCCACCTTC
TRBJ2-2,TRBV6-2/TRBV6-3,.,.,CASSYSIAAGLHTGELFF,TGTGCCAGCAGTTACTCGATCGCGGCAGGGCTTCACACCGGGGAGCTGTTTTTT
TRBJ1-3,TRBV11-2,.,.,CASSKGRRTEGDSGNTIYF,TGTGCCAGCAGCAAAGGGCGTCGGACAGAGGGAGACTCTGGAAACACCATATATTTT
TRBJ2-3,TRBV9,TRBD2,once,CASSPGWTSGTDTQYF,TGTGCCAGCAGCCCAGGGTGGACTAGCGGGACAGATACGCAGTATTTT
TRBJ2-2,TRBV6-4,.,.,CASSGLANTGELFF,TGTGCCAGCAGTGGATTAGCCAACACCGGGGAGCTGTTTTTT
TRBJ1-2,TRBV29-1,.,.,CSHPANYGYTF,TGCAGCCATCCAGCGAACTATGGCTACACCTTC
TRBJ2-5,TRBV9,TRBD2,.,CASSEGTSGRQYF,TGTGCCAGCAGCGAGGGGACTAGCGGCAGACAGTACTTC
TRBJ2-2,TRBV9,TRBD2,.,CASSVGKGGTSGPTGELFF,TGTGCCAGCAGCGTCGGTAAGGGGGGGACTAGCGGTCCCACCGGGGAGCTGTTTTTT
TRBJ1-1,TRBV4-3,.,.,CASSQEVLGTEAFF,TGCGCCAGCAGCCAAGAAGTGCTAGGCACTGAAGCTTTCTTT
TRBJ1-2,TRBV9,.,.,CASSYRDGYTF,TGTGCCAGCAGTTACAGGGACGGCTACACCTTC
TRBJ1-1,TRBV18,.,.,CASSTKQGNTEAFF,TGTGCCAGCTCTACTAAACAGGGTAACACTGAAGCTTTCTTT
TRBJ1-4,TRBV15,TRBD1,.,CATKTDRGGEKLFF,TGTGCCACTAAAACGGACAGGGGGGGAGAAAAACTGTTTTTT
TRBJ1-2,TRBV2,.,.,CASSEATGSYGYTF,TGTGCCAGCAGTGAAGCGACAGGTAGCTATGGCTACACCTTC
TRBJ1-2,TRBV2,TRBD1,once,CASCLGDRDGYTF,TGTGCCAGCTGCTTGGGAGACAGGGATGGCTACACCTTC
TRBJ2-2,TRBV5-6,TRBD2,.,CASSLRTSGRTGELFF,TGTGCCAGCAGCTTAAGGACTAGCGGGAGGACCGGGGAGCTGTTTTTT
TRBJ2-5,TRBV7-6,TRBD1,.,CASSLATGEQETQYF,TGTGCCAGCAGCTTAGCCACAGGGGAGCAAGAGACCCAGTACTTC
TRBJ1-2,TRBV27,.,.,CASSPSGGGYTF,TGTGCCAGCAGTCCGTCGGGGGGTGGCTACACCTTC
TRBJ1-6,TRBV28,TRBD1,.,CASSRTGVNSPLHF,TGTGCCAGCAGTCGGACAGGGGTTAATTCACCCCTCCACTTT
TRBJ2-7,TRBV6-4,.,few,CASSDSRFIDPAGPYEQYF,TGTGCCAGCAGTGACTCGAGATTTATTGACCCGGCGGGGCCCTACGAGCAGTACTTC
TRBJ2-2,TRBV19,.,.,CASRGGGNTGELFF,TGTGCCAGTAGGGGAGGAGGGAACACCGGGGAGCTGTTTTTT
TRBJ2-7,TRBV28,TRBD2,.,CASSPAAGALAYEQYF,TGTGCCAGCAGTCCGGCGGCGGGAGCTCTAGCCTACGAGCAGTACTTC
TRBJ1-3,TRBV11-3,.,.,CASSLDRGGLAGNTIYF,TGTGCCAGCAGCTTAGATCGAGGAGGGCTGGCCGGAAACACCATATATTTT
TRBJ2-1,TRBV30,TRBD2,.,CAWGLAGGAHNEQFF,TGTGCCTGGGGACTAGCGGGAGGGGCCCACAATGAGCAGTTCTTC
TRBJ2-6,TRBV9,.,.,CASLSGANVLTF,TGTGCCAGCTTATCTGGGGCCAACGTCCTGACTTTC
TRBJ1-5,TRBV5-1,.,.,CASSTGQPNQPQHF,TGCGCCAGCAGCACTGGACAGCCGAATCAGCCCCAGCATTTT
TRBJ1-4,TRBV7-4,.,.,CASSSVSPDSNEKLFF,TGTGCCAGCAGCTCCGTTAGCCCGGACAGTAATGAAAAACTGTTTTTT
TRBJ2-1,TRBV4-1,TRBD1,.,CASSPTGGSSLDEQFF,TGCGCCAGCAGCCCGACAGGGGGCAGTAGTTTGGATGAGCAGTTCTTC
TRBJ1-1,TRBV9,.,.,CASSLGGDTEAFF,TGTGCCAGCAGCCTCGGCGGGGACACTGAAGCTTTCTTT